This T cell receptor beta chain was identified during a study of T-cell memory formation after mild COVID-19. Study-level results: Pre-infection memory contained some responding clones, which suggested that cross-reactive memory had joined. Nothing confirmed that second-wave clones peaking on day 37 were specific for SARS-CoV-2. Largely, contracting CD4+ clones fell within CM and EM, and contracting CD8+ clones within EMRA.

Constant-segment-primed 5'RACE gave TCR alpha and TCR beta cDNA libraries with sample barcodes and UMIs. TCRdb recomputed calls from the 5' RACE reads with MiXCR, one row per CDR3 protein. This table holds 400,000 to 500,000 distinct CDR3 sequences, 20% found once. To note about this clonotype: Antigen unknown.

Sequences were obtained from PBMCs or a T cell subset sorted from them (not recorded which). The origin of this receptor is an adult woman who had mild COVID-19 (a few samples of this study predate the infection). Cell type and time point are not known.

CDR3: CASSDIYGYTF. The CDR3 DNA reads TGTGCCAGCAGTGACATCTATGGCTACACCTTC. The chain joins TRBV6-4 to TRBJ1-2; D is ambiguous. The CDR3 is 11 amino acids. Germline values: CDR1 MRHNA, CDR2 SNTAGT. Trimming pared 2 bases from V and 4 bases from J, leaving 2 bases between.